This TCR beta chain originates from a study of blood T cell repertoires in COVID-19 (dated by TCRdb to the early 2020s). Describing the broader study: Samples covering the acute and convalescent phases of COVID-19 were provided by collaborators in the United States, Italy and Spain. The samples were drawn from the first 160 participants of the ongoing ImmuneRACE study and from more than 1,000 subjects provided by 6 global collaborators. Subjects who had been exposed to COVID-19, were actively infected with it, or had recovered from it provided the deeply sampled blood TCRbeta repertoires that made up the dataset. A de-identified subject ID, COVID-19 status, age in years and sex were almost always included in the sample metadata. The prospective study material was composed of cDNA or gDNA derived from T cells, B-cell-depleted T cells, or PBMCs. A freely available public database, intended as a resource for researchers studying the immune response to SARS-CoV-2, is where the repertoires were released. HLA class I and class II types, where available, came from metadata supplied by the sample provider rather than from assay-based typing.

The V end gives up 7 bases and the J end 1 base, leaving 9 bases in the junction not matched to a gene. Based on the germline V gene (reference sequence), the CDR1 and CDR2 sequences are SEHNR and FQNEAQ. The cysteine opens and the phenylalanine closes a CDR3 of 17 amino acids. CDR3 DNA is the only sequence kept; it has 51 bases, read in frame from the first base. Broader findings and caveats from the paper: The quantity of clinical and demographic metadata differed by source and by participant and was supplied without curation.

The collaborating institutions used their own protocols to collect whole blood in K2EDTA tubes. For TCRbeta analysis, collaborators shipped samples in one of three forms: frozen whole blood, isolated PBMCs, or DNA extracted from either of those sample types. Turning to this clone: Its antigen has not been determined. Per-nucleotide qualities are absent, and no much larger clonotype sits a single base away.

TCRbeta CDR3 regions were amplified from genomic DNA by means of the immunoSEQ Assay, a bias-controlled multiplex PCR. The original pipeline was this. The number of nucleated cells in each sample was estimated by amplification of reference gene primers within the assay. To quantify the absolute abundance of each unique TCRbeta CDR3 rearrangement, sequence reads were collapsed and filtered. For each sample, productive Simpson clonality was calculated by taking the square root of Simpson's diversity index across productive rearrangements. TCRdb holds this immuneACCESS table with in-frame rearrangements only. Some clones are missing; in checked studies, unresolved V genes explain under half, and the rest has no known cause. The DNA was the basis for D and trimming; V, J and clone size are from that table. Across this sample there are approximately 100,000 clones, with about 85% seen only once. Of the sample, over 35% falls within the top ten clones.

Sequenced material: peripheral blood. The V and J genes are TRBV7-9 and TRBJ2-2, with 10 central nucleotides matching TRBD1. The receptor was isolated from an older man with acute or convalescent COVID-19. The sequenced DNA is TGTGCCAGCAACAGACCAGGACAGGGGGAGAACACCGGGGAGCTGTTTTTT. The translation is CASNRPGQGENTGELFF. Supplemented by the reference TRBV7-9 and TRBJ2-2 proteins around the CDR3, the complete variable domain is DTGVSQNPRHKITKRGQNVTFRCDPISEHNRLYWYRQTLGQGPEFLTYFQNEAQLEKSRLLSDRFSAERPKGSFSTLEIQRTEQGDSAMYLCASNRPGQGENTGELFFGEGSRLTVL.